This T cell receptor beta chain was identified in a study of T cells after yellow fever vaccination. Study conclusions and caveats: The CD4 and CD8 compartments had a small share of their clonotypes in common. The secondary response was weaker, and its peak arrived faster, on day 5 versus 15.

The CDR3 is 11 residues long. The germline V and J ends were trimmed by 6 bases and 4 bases, with 8 bases remaining between them. Germline assignment: CDR1 DFQATT and CDR2 SNEGSKA (reference sequence). MiXCR was run by TCRdb on the 5' RACE reads, yielding one entry per CDR3 protein. The sample lists some 670,000 distinct CDR3 sequences; more than 9% were seen once. As regards this clonotype: Its antigen is undetermined.

This receptor was obtained from a man aged 30 to 45 who received the YFV17D yellow fever vaccine. V gene TRBV20-1 combines with J gene TRBJ2-3; D unclear. The specimen was PBMCs, collected on the day of the yellow fever booster vaccination. CDR3 amino acids: CSAPESDTQYF. The CDR3 coding sequence is TGCAGTGCCCCTGAGTCAGATACGCAGTATTTT.